The entry below describes one TCR beta chain. The antigen it recognizes is unknown. Possible read error: a much larger clone is one base away. From a lookup of the germline V gene, CDR1 and CDR2 are SGHRS and YFSETQ. Spanning cysteine to phenylalanine, the CDR3 consists of 13 amino acids. Left in the record is the CDR3 DNA by itself, 39 bases read in frame from the first base. The V end loses 4 bases and the J end loses 4 bases, and a stretch of 12 bases separates them. For repertoire sequencing, TCR beta CDR3 regions were amplified from RNA transcripts. A first-round RT-PCR used HTBI primers with the Qiagen OneStep RT-PCR kit, followed by a second-round multiplex PCR, size selection and purification. The libraries underwent paired-end sequencing with 100 bp reads on an Illumina HiSeq2000. Per the source publication's procedure: Reads were processed with SOAPnuke, discarding reads with adapters, uncalled bases, mean Phred below 15, or no exact constant-primer or identifier match. High-quality paired reads were merged with COPE v1.2.5. Clonotypes were defined as unique nucleotide sequences and were aligned to IMGT TRB V, D and J references using MiTCR v1.1. Analysis was restricted to V-J combinations with a frequency above 0.0001, which covered approximately 99% of repertoires. For each V-J combination, a TCR clonal expansion and chaos score was defined as F50 clonal expansion divided by the chaos observed in the TCRdist matrix. Welch's t-statistics and random forest were used to reduce the features to approximately 13 V-J combinations, which were then used as input to a naive Bayes classifier. The similarity between thyroid and blood repertoires was quantified using the Morisita-Horn index. TCRdb cleaned the public reads at Q25 with fastp, built clones with MiXCR and kept in-frame beta chains. Every CDR3 protein is listed once, alongside the most common genes and DNA of its rows. TCRdb, not the original authors, processed these V and J calls. The sample table lists over a million distinct CDR3 sequences, around a third of them with a count of one. Roughly 11% of the sample is held by the ten biggest clonotypes.

This record comes from a study of Graves' ophthalmopathy and Graves' hyperthyroidism (dated by TCRdb to the late 2010s). Broadly, across the study: A patient counted as having stable hyperthyroidism if there was no progression to ophthalmopathy within 18 months of follow-up. The study used signatures of the TCR beta repertoire to tell Graves' ophthalmopathy apart from Graves' hyperthyroidism and to predict which patients would progress to ophthalmopathy. In total, around 130 blood samples were TCR-sequenced: approximately 42 ophthalmopathy, over 70 hyperthyroidism and about 17 hyperthyroidism-to-ophthalmopathy patients. A discovery set of about a hundred patients (43 ophthalmopathy, some 58 stable hyperthyroidism) was enrolled to explore V-J signatures distinguishing ophthalmopathy from hyperthyroidism. An independent validation cohort was composed of around 19 hyperthyroidism patients and around 16 patients who later progressed from hyperthyroidism to ophthalmopathy. In roughly six hyperthyroidism patients, T-cell repertoires of thyroid tissue and blood were compared. Following sampling, methimazole starting at 30 mg daily was administered to hyperthyroidism patients, and high-dose intravenous methylprednisolone was administered to ophthalmopathy patients.

Patients with hyperthyroidism were aged 18 to 65 years, had been newly diagnosed, and had a disease duration of less than 2 months. Patients with other autoimmune diseases, uncontrolled infections, pregnancy or lactation were excluded. Diagnosis was based on clinical symptoms, serum thyroxine, TRAb, thyroid ultrasound and orbital computed tomography. Total RNA was extracted with Trizol reagent and quality-checked on an Agilent 2100 Bioanalyzer. The investigation overall reported the following: Most expanded thyroid clonotypes with frequency above 0.001 were also detected in blood, suggesting blood repertoires may reflect the thyroid immune response. In validation, the model predicted ophthalmopathy progression with 70.59% sensitivity and less than 80% specificity; about a dozen predicted patients were CT-confirmed with GO in a median of around 6 months. No statistical method was used to predetermine the sample size, and group allocation was not hidden from the investigators. In cross-validation, the 13-signature model distinguished ophthalmopathy from stable hyperthyroidism with just over 85% sensitivity and nearly 82% specificity, and in the test set the corresponding values were roughly 80% and 76%.

Here the chain combines TRBV5-1 and TRBJ2-7; the D gene cannot be resolved reliably. The sample taken for sequencing was peripheral blood or thyroid tissue (not recorded which). The receptor was derived from an adult man with Graves' hyperthyroidism. The sequenced DNA: TGCGCCAGCAGCCTCCAGGACGTTTACGAGCAGTACTTC. Its coded protein is CASSLQDVYEQYF.